This T cell receptor (beta chain) is from a study of T cell responses to AZD1222 COVID-19 vaccine. Some clones are missing from TCRdb's copy, which holds only in-frame ones; the method was immunoSEQ multiplex PCR. The sample carries 100,000 to 150,000 clones, more than 90% recorded once. Trimming took 6 bases from V and 2 from J; bases not matched to a gene: 6. This CDR3 region has 14 residues. CDR1 and CDR2 (germline): MNHEY, SVGAGI. To note about this clone: What it recognizes is unknown.

Combined were second doses at about 4 or about 12 weeks. General study findings and limits: Regions 160-218 and 743-854 dominated among vaccine-associated CD4 TCRs spanning spike. At study baseline, merely several AZD1222 recipients were seropositive. Spike-specific TCR breadth rose after two AZD1222 doses, and depth rose as well.

This chain joins TRBV6-5 and TRBJ2-7; 8 bases fit TRBD1. The sample was peripheral blood, taken 28 days after the second AZD1222 dose. The receptor comes from an adult who received the AZD1222 COVID-19 vaccine. The CDR3 region is CASSRTGWPYEQYF. CDR3 nucleotide sequence: TGTGCCAGCAGCCGGACAGGGTGGCCCTACGAGCAGTACTTC.